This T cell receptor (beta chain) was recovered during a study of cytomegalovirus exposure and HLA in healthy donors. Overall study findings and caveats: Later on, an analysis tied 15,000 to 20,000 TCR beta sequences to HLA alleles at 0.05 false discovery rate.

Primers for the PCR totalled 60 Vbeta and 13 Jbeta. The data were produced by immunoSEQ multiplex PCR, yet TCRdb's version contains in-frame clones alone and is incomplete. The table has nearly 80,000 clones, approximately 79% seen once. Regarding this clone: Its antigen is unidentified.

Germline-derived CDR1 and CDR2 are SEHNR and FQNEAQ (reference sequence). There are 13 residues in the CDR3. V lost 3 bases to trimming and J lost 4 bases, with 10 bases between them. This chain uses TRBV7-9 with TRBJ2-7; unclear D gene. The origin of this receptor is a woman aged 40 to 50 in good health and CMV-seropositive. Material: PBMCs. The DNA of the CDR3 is TGTGCCAGCAGCTTTGTCGCCCGGTACGAGCAGTACTTC. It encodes CASSFVARYEQYF.